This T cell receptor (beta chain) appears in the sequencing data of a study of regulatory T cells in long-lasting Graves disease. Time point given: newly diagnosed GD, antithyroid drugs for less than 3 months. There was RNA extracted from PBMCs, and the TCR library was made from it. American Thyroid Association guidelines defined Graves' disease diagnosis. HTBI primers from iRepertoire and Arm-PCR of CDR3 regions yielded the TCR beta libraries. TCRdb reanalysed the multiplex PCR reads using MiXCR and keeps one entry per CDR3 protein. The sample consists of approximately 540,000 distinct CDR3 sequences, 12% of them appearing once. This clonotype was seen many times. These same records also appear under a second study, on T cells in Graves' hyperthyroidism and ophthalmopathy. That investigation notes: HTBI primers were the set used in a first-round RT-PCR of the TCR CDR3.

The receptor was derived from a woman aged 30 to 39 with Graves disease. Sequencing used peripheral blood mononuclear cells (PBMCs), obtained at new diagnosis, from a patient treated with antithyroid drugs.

CDR3: CASSLWTGASPLHF. The CDR3, as DNA: TGTGCCAGCAGTTTATGGACGGGGGCATCACCCCTCCACTTT. The rearrangement uses TRBV28 and TRBJ1-6, with D tentatively TRBD1 (6 bases). This CDR3 has 14 amino acids. The germline V and J ends were trimmed by 0 bases and 10 bases, with 10 bases remaining between them. Germline V CDR1 and CDR2: MDHEN, SYDVKM.